The rows below give T cell receptor beta chains drawn from one sample of a study of regulatory T cells in long-lasting Graves disease. Using its own MiXCR run on the multiplex PCR reads, TCRdb lists one record per CDR3 protein. The sample carries about 450,000 distinct CDR3 sequences, around 15% recorded once. The data were also submitted as part of a second study, on T cells in Graves' hyperthyroidism and ophthalmopathy.

Source: peripheral blood mononuclear cells (PBMCs), taken at new diagnosis, from a patient treated with antithyroid drugs. The receptors originated from a woman aged 25 to 39 with Graves disease. Both conserved end residues are part of each CDR3. A D gene is named only where the DNA matches it firmly. Rows may omit the clone size; those that give it use once, few, many or a size class.

size,J,D,V,CDR3,DNA
many,TRBJ2-1,.,TRBV12-3/TRBV12-4,CASSFPVASAYNEQFF,TGTGCCAGCAGTTTCCCCGTTGCTAGCGCTTACAATGAGCAGTTCTTC
many,TRBJ2-3,.,TRBV5-1,CASSHPSGTPSSTDTQYF,TGCGCCAGCAGCCATCCCTCCGGGACCCCATCCAGCACAGATACGCAGTATTTT
.,TRBJ1-2,.,TRBV7-9,CASSLVRETHTF,TGTGCCAGCAGCTTAGTACGAGAGACTCACACCTTC
many,TRBJ2-1,TRBD2,TRBV20-1,CSARIAGGPVHEQFF,TGCAGTGCCCGTATAGCGGGAGGCCCCGTCCATGAGCAGTTCTTC
many,TRBJ1-5,.,TRBV6-5,CASSYGRGGGQPQHF,TGTGCCAGCAGTTATGGGAGAGGGGGTGGTCAGCCCCAGCATTTT
.,TRBJ2-5,.,TRBV5-5,CASSLAPGPPRETQYF,TGTGCCAGCAGCTTGGCCCCGGGCCCCCCAAGGGAGACCCAGTACTTC
many,TRBJ2-1,TRBD2,TRBV12-3/TRBV12-4,CASSWTSGRVNEQFF,TGTGCCAGCAGTTGGACTAGCGGGAGGGTCAATGAGCAGTTCTTC
once,TRBJ2-1,.,TRBV6-1,CASISDYSNEQFF,TGTGCCAGCATTTCGGACTACTCCAATGAGCAGTTCTTC
few,TRBJ1-5,.,TRBV19,CASSTQIHQPQHF,TGTGCCAGTAGTACCCAGATACATCAGCCCCAGCATTTT
many,TRBJ1-2,.,TRBV2,CASSFGTIYGYTF,TGTGCCAGCAGCTTTGGGACCATCTATGGCTACACCTTC
.,TRBJ2-3,TRBD2,TRBV10-3,CAISDDEREGTDTQYF,TGTGCCATCAGTGATGATGAGCGGGAGGGGACAGATACGCAGTATTTT
many,TRBJ2-3,.,TRBV10-3,CAIRGSGEGSYTDTQYF,TGTGCCATCAGAGGTAGCGGAGAGGGGTCATACACAGATACGCAGTATTTT
few,TRBJ2-7,.,TRBV18,CASSGRTSGEQYF,TGTGCCAGCTCAGGCCGAACCTCGGGAGAGCAGTACTTC
.,TRBJ1-5,TRBD1,TRBV4-1,CASSRGTDQPQHF,TGCGCCAGCAGCCGAGGGACAGATCAGCCCCAGCATTTT
many,TRBJ1-2,.,TRBV7-2,CASSPSDWGSGYTF,TGTGCCAGCAGCCCCTCGGACTGGGGGTCTGGCTACACCTTC
many,TRBJ2-1,TRBD1,TRBV28,CASSYRTGYNEQFF,TGTGCCAGCAGTTATCGGACAGGATACAATGAGCAGTTCTTC
few,TRBJ1-1,.,TRBV3-1,CASSQDLGGSEAFF,TGTGCCAGCAGCCAAGATCTGGGGGGATCTGAAGCTTTCTTT
.,TRBJ2-1,TRBD1,TRBV3-1,CASSAMAGGGYEQFF,TGTGCCAGCAGTGCTATGGCAGGGGGCGGTTATGAGCAGTTCTTC
many,TRBJ1-4,TRBD1,TRBV28,CASRLDRQGENEKLFF,TGTGCCAGCAGACTCGACAGACAGGGAGAGAATGAAAAACTGTTTTTT
many,TRBJ2-3,.,TRBV11-2,CASSFRQGGLSTDTQYF,TGTGCCAGCAGCTTCCGCCAGGGGGGGCTTAGCACAGATACGCAGTATTTT
.,TRBJ2-7,TRBD2,TRBV7-6,CASSQTYSGRYEQYF,TGTGCCAGCAGCCAAACCTATAGCGGGAGATACGAGCAGTACTTC
.,TRBJ2-1,TRBD2,TRBV29-1,CSVVAGVSYNEQFF,TGCAGCGTAGTAGCGGGAGTTTCCTACAATGAGCAGTTCTTC
many,TRBJ2-1,TRBD2,TRBV20-1,CSASGTSGREFEQFF,TGCAGTGCTAGCGGGACTAGCGGGAGGGAATTTGAGCAGTTCTTC
many,TRBJ2-5,.,TRBV29-1,CSVLQETQYF,TGCAGCGTTTTACAAGAGACCCAGTACTTC
many,TRBJ1-1,TRBD1,TRBV29-1,CSVGTGGYTEAFF,TGCAGCGTAGGGACAGGGGGCTACACTGAAGCTTTCTTT
many,TRBJ2-7,.,TRBV10-3,CAIEGEGGAEQYF,TGTGCCATCGAGGGGGAAGGAGGCGCCGAGCAGTACTTC
few,TRBJ2-7,TRBD2,TRBV7-2,CASSFSGRGSEQYF,TGTGCCAGCAGCTTTAGCGGGAGGGGAAGCGAGCAGTACTTC
many,TRBJ2-7,.,TRBV6-1,CASILAFSYEQYF,TGTGCCAGCATTCTAGCGTTCTCCTACGAGCAGTACTTC
many,TRBJ2-1,.,TRBV4-2,CASSSSTPGGYNEQFF,TGTGCCAGCAGCTCATCAACACCTGGCGGATACAATGAGCAGTTCTTC
many,TRBJ2-5,TRBD1,TRBV24-1,CATSDSWDRRAETQYF,TGTGCCACCAGTGATTCATGGGACAGGCGCGCTGAGACCCAGTACTTC
few,TRBJ2-1,.,TRBV4-1,CASSQVPGQNNNEQFF,TGCGCCAGCAGCCAAGTCCCTGGACAAAATAACAATGAGCAGTTCTTC
many,TRBJ2-3,TRBD2,TRBV4-1,CASRMLAGGFRDTQYF,TGCGCCAGCCGGATGCTAGCGGGAGGGTTTAGAGATACGCAGTATTTT
.,TRBJ1-2,.,TRBV15,CATSSRGRGNGYTF,TGTGCCACCAGCAGTCGGGGAAGGGGTAATGGCTACACCTTC
many,TRBJ2-2,TRBD2,TRBV20-1,CSARRSGRGNTGELFF,TGCAGTGCTAGACGTAGCGGGAGGGGGAACACCGGGGAGCTGTTTTTT